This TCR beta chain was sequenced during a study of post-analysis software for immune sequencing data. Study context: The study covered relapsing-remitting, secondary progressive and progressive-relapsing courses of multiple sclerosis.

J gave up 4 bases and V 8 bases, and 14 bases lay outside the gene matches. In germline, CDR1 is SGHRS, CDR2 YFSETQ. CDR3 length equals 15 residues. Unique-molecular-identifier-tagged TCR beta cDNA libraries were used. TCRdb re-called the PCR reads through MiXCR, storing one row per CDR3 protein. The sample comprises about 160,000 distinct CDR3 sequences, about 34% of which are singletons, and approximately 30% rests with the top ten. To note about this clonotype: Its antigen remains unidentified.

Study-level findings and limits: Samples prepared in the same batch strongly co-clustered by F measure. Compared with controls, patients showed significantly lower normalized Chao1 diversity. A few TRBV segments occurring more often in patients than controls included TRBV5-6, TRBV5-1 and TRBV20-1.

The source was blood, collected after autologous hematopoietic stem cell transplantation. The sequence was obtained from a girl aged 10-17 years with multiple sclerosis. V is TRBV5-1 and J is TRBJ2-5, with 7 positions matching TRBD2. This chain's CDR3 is CASSDQPGTTETQYF. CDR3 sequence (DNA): TGCGCCAGTTCCGACCAACCGGGGACTACAGAGACCCAGTACTTC.